These 17 T cell receptor beta chains were all obtained from the same sample, sequenced in a study of cytomegalovirus exposure and HLA in healthy donors. Data came from immunoSEQ multiplex PCR; TCRdb stores just in-frame clones and leaves some out. The repertoire holds roughly 120,000 clones, about 83% seen once, with 2.1% in the top ten. The source material was PBMCs. The receptors shown here come from a woman aged 30 to 39 in good health and CMV-seronegative.

The chain combines TRBV2 with TRBJ2-1, with TRBD1 matching 9 bases. The ends lost 4 bases at V and 3 bases at J; junction bases unmatched: 1. The CDR3 consists of 14 residues. Germline lookup yields CDR1 SNHLY and CDR2 FYNNEI. As DNA, the CDR3 is TGTGCCAGCAGTGGGGACAGGGTCTACAATGAGCAGTTCTTC. It is translated as CASSGDRVYNEQFF.

The V gene is TRBV4-3, the J gene TRBJ2-2, with D uncertain. The CDR3 contains 14 residues. From germline, CDR1 is LGHNA and CDR2 YSLEER. V lost 8 bases and J lost 7, with 17 bases in between. The CDR3 loop reads CASSAGWSGGELFF. CDR3 DNA sequence: TGCGCCAGCTCCGCTGGTTGGAGTGGCGGGGAGCTGTTTTTT.

This clone was detected only once. The V gene is TRBV2, the J gene TRBJ1-2, with 8 positions matching TRBD1. The CDR3 covers 17 residues. Germline CDR1 is SNHLY and CDR2 is FYNNEI. V dropped 2 bases and J dropped 6; count of bases not matched to a gene: 14. In DNA, the CDR3 is TGTGCCAGCAGTGAATCGCCCGGGCAGGGGGCGCGAAATGGCTACACCTTC. This translates into CASSESPGQGARNGYTF.

This clone counts as medium-sized. This chain uses TRBV9 with TRBJ1-4, with 7 bases fitting TRBD1. Germline V gene data show CDR1 as SGDLS and CDR2 as YYNGEE. This CDR3 comprises 15 residues. With 3 bases clipped from V and 3 bases from J, the junction kept 5 bases outside the gene matches. CDR3 loop: CASSGGDSSNEKLFF. For the CDR3, the DNA is TGTGCCAGCAGCGGGGGGGACAGCTCTAATGAAAAACTGTTTTTT. Full variable domain (missing parts from reference TRBV9 and TRBJ1-4): DSGVTQTPKHLITATGQRVTLRCSPRSGDLSVYWYQQSLDQGLQFLIQYYNGEERAKGNILERFSAQQFPDLHSELNLSSLELGDSALYFCASSGGDSSNEKLFFGSGTQLSVL.

This clone was counted once. The chain couples TRBV7-8 to TRBJ2-7; TRBD1 matches at 9 bases. V was pared by 5 bases and J by 5 bases, with 10 bases of the junction left unmatched. In germline, CDR1 is SGHVS, CDR2 FQNEAQ. This CDR3 has 15 amino acids. CDR3 amino acids: CASSPPGQGVHEQYF. DNA of the CDR3: TGTGCCAGCAGCCCCCCGGGACAGGGAGTCCACGAGCAGTACTTC. Full variable domain (remainder filled in from reference TRBV7-8 and TRBJ2-7): GAGVSQSPRYKVAKRGQDVALRCDPISGHVSLFWYQQALGQGPEFLTYFQNEAQLDKSGLPSDRFFAERPEGSVSTLKIQRTQQEDSAVYLCASSPPGQGVHEQYFGPGTRLTVT.

The V gene is TRBV13, the J gene TRBJ2-3; D not resolved. Per the germline V gene, CDR1 is PRHDT and CDR2 is FYEKMQ (reference sequence). V was clipped by 4 bases and J by 0 bases, with 11 bases between them. This CDR3 region has 15 residues. The CDR3 spells CASSSTSSSTDTQYF. The CDR3 nucleotides are TGTGCCAGCAGCTCCACATCATCTAGCACAGATACGCAGTATTTT.

This chain connects TRBV14 to TRBJ2-7; 7 positions match TRBD1. CDR1 and CDR2 (germline): SGHDN, FVKESK. V shed 3 bases and J 3 bases; nucleotides not matched to a gene: 8. The CDR3 totals 15 residues. CDR3 region: CASSQGNRGYYEQYF. In DNA, the CDR3 is TGTGCCAGCAGCCAGGGAAACAGGGGTTACTACGAGCAGTACTTC.

The chain recombines TRBV6-1 with TRBJ1-1, with 8 bases lining up with TRBD1. The V and J ends lost 6 bases and 1 base, in that order; junction bases with no gene match: 4. Germline V gives CDR1 MNHNS, CDR2 SASEGT. The CDR3 length is 14 residues. The CDR3 is CASSFQGANTEAFF. The CDR3 nucleotides are TGTGCCAGCAGCTTTCAGGGGGCGAACACTGAAGCTTTCTTT.

The chain has TRBV5-1 and TRBJ2-7, with 15 bases fitting TRBD2. The junction had 7 bases not matched to a gene; V was cut back by 1 base and J by 5 bases. Per the germline V gene, CDR1 is SGHRS and CDR2 is YFSETQ. The CDR3 is 17 residues long. CDR3: CASSLIPGTSGGHEQYF. The CDR3 DNA reads as TGCGCCAGCAGCTTGATCCCCGGGACTAGCGGGGGGCACGAGCAGTACTTC.

The chain links TRBV6-1 to TRBJ2-5; 9 nucleotides line up with TRBD2. This CDR3 region has 15 residues. Germline V lookup: CDR1 MNHNS, CDR2 SASEGT. The V gene end was trimmed by 3 bases and the J gene end by 4 bases; junction bases not matched to a gene: 6. CDR3 region: CASSEAAGGPETQYF. The CDR3 DNA sequence: TGTGCCAGCAGTGAGGCTGCGGGGGGGCCAGAGACCCAGTACTTC.

The chain uses TRBV27 and TRBJ2-7; 10 positions agree with TRBD1. The CDR3 extends over 17 amino acids. V trimming: 2 bases; J trimming: 5 bases; junction bases outside the gene matches: 12. In germline, CDR1 is MNHEY, CDR2 SMNVEV (reference sequence). DNA for the CDR3: TGTGCCAGCAGTTTAACCTCCCGGACAGGGGGATTCCACGAGCAGTACTTC. Encoded protein: CASSLTSRTGGFHEQYF.

This clone has a handful of counts. The J gene is TRBJ2-3, the V gene TRBV7-6, with no clear D. The V end was cut by 2 bases, the J end by 0 bases, with 6 bases between. The CDR3 consists of 14 residues. CDR1 is SGHVS, CDR2 FNYEAQ, per germline. DNA for the CDR3: TGTGCCAGCAGCTTATCCACTAGCACAGATACGCAGTATTTT. Translated: CASSLSTSTDTQYF.

In its sample, this clone was seen once. The rearrangement uses TRBV7-3 and TRBJ2-5; TRBD1 matches 12 bases. This CDR3 has 16 residues. Germline values: CDR1 SGHTA, CDR2 FQGTGA. V shed 1 base and J 1 base; nucleotides not matched to a gene: 1. The CDR3 region has the DNA TGTGCCAGCAGCTTAAGGGGACAGGGGGCCCAAGAGACCCAGTACTTC. It codes for CASSLRGQGAQETQYF.

The rearrangement links TRBV11-2 to TRBJ1-1; D is unresolved. V lost 1 base and J 1 base, leaving 13 bases between the germline ends. Germline loops: CDR1 SGHAT, CDR2 FQNNGV. The CDR3 totals 16 residues. The CDR3 sequence is CASSLVMGVRNTEAFF. The CDR3 bases are TGTGCCAGCAGCTTAGTAATGGGCGTTAGGAACACTGAAGCTTTCTTT.

The gene calls are TRBV2 and TRBJ1-6; possible D gene TRBD1, 6 bases. The CDR3 runs 15 residues. Trimming left V 6 bases short and J 0 bases short, with 9 bases between. The V gene's germline CDR1 is SNHLY and CDR2 FYNNEI. CDR3 region: CASSRTDSYNSPLHF. The CDR3 nucleotides are TGTGCCAGCAGCCGGACAGACTCCTATAATTCACCCCTCCACTTT.

The rearrangement uses TRBV30 and TRBJ1-2; possible D gene TRBD1, 6 bases. The V gene lost 3 bases and the J gene lost 8 bases, with 16 bases spanning the gap. Germline assignment: CDR1 GTSNPN and CDR2 SVGIG (reference sequence). The CDR3 contains 13 residues. CDR3 bases: TGTGCCTGGAGGGAGACAGGTTTCTCAGGCTACACCTTC. It translates to CAWRETGFSGYTF.

The V and J genes are TRBV2 and TRBJ2-5; D uncertain. The CDR3 totals 13 residues. Germline assignment: CDR1 SNHLY and CDR2 FYNNEI. The V end was cut by 0 bases, the J end by 3 bases, with 5 bases between. CDR3 protein: CASSEARKETQYF. The DNA of the CDR3 is TGTGCCAGCAGTGAAGCGCGGAAAGAGACCCAGTACTTC.